The clone carrying this T cell receptor beta chain was detected only a few times. Antigen unknown. Produced via immunoSEQ multiplex PCR; TCRdb's table is partial and in-frame only. Among more than 95,000 clones listed, approximately 86% were seen once. The entry originates in a study of cytomegalovirus exposure and HLA in healthy donors. In the study overall: A subsequent analysis reported that the 95 to 150 validation repertoires were produced on the same platform that had also been used for the approximately 710 first-cohort repertoires.

Notes on the study in general: Listed as cytomegalovirus-associated were 150 to 200 TCR beta chains. In a later analysis, first-cohort TCR clusters were found to tend to co-occur in the approximately 110 validation repertoires.

The CDR3 contains 13 residues. Trimming left V 5 bases short and J 3 bases short, with 10 bases between. Per the germline V gene, CDR1 is SGHVS and CDR2 is FQNEAQ. The TCR comes from a man aged 18 to 30 in good health and CMV-seropositive. The V gene is TRBV7-8, the J gene TRBJ1-2, with unresolved D. Material: PBMCs. Here the CDR3 DNA reads TGTGCCAGCAGCCCTTACACCTACTATGGCTACACCTTC. Residues: CASSPYTYYGYTF.